This T cell receptor beta chain was sequenced during a study of cytomegalovirus exposure and HLA in healthy donors. The PCR had 60 Vbeta and 13 Jbeta primers. Measured with immunoSEQ multiplex PCR; TCRdb has only the in-frame clones, and not every one. The sample includes 110,000 to 150,000 clones, 84% of them seen just once. This CDR3 is 16 amino acids long. Unmatched junction bases numbered 12, after V lost 3 bases and J lost 7 bases. Germline V gene sequence: CDR1 MNHNS, CDR2 SASEGT. Source material: PBMCs. The chain is built from TRBV6-1 and TRBJ1-2; 9 bases align to TRBD1. The sequence came from a boy between 2 and 10 years old in good health and CMV-seronegative. CDR3 amino acids: CASSDGDRVGFAGYTF. In DNA, the CDR3 is TGTGCCAGCAGTGACGGGGACAGGGTGGGGTTTGCTGGCTACACCTTC.